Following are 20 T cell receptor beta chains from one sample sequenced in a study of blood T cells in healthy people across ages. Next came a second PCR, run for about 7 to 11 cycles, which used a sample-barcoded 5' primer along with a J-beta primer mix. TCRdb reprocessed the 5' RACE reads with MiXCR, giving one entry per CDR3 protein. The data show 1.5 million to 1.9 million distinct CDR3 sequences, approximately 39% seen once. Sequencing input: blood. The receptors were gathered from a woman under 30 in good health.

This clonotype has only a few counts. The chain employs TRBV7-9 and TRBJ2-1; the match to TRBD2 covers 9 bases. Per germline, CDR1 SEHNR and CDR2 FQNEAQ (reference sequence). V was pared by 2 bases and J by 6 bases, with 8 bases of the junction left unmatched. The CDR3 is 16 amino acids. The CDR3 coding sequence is TGTGCCAGCAGCTTATTGGTGGCGGGGGGGCTCAATGAGCAGTTCTTC. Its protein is CASSLLVAGGLNEQFF.

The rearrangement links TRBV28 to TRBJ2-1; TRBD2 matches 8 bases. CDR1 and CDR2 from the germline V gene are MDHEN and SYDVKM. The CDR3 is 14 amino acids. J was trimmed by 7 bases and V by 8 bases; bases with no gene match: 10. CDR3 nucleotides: TGTGCCAGCGGCCTTCGACTAGCGAGGAATGAGCAGTTCTTC. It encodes CASGLRLARNEQFF.

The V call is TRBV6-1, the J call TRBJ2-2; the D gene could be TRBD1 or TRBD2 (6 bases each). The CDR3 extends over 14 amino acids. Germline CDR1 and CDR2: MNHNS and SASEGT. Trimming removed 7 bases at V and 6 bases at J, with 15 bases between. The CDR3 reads CASTPWGASGELFF. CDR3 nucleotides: TGTGCCAGCACCCCGTGGGGGGCGTCCGGGGAGCTGTTTTTT.

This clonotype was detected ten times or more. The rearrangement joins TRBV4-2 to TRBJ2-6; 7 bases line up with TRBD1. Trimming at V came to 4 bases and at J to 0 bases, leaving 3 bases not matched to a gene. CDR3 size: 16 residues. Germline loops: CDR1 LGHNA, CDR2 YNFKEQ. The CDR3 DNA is TGTGCCAGCAGCCTTAGACAGGGCTCTGGGGCCAACGTCCTGACTTTC. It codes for CASSLRQGSGANVLTF.

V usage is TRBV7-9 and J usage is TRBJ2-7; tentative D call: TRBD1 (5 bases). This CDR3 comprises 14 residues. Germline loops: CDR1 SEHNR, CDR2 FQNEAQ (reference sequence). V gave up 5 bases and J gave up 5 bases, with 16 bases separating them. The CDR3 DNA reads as TGTGCCAGCAGCCACAGACAGAGTTTCCACGAGCAGTACTTC. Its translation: CASSHRQSFHEQYF. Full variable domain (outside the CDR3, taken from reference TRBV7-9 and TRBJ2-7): DTGVSQNPRHKITKRGQNVTFRCDPISEHNRLYWYRQTLGQGPEFLTYFQNEAQLEKSRLLSDRFSAERPKGSFSTLEIQRTEQGDSAMYLCASSHRQSFHEQYFGPGTRLTVT.

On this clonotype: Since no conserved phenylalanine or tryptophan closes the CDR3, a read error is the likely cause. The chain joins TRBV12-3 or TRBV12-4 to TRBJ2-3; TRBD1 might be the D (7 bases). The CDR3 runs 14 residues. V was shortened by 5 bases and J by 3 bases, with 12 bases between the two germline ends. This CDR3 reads CASSRGLATDTQYL. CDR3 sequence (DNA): TGTGCCAGCAGTAGGGGGCTAGCGACAGATACGCAGTATCTT.

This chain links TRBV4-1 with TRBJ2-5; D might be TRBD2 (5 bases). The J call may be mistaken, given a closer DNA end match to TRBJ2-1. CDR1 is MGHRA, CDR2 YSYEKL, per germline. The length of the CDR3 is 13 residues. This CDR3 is CASSQVPGETQFF. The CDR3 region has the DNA TGCGCCAGCAGCCAAGTTCCTGGGGAGACCCAGTTCTTC.

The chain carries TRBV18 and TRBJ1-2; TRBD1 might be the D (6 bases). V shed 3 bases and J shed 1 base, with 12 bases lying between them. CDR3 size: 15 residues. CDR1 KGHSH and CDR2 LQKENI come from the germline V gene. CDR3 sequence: CASSPRGGLNYGYTF. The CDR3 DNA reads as TGTGCCAGCTCACCGCGAGGGGGACTTAACTATGGCTACACCTTC.

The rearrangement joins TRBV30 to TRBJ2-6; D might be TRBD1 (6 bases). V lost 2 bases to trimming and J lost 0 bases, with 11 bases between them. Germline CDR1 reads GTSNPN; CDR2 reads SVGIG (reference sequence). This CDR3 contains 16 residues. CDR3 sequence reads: CAWSRTESSGANVLTF. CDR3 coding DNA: TGTGCCTGGAGTAGGACAGAAAGCTCTGGGGCCAACGTCCTGACTTTC.

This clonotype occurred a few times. The CDR3 region has the DNA TGTGCCAGCAGCCCCCAGCGGTGGTTGAACACTGAAGCTTTCTTT. As protein: CASSPQRWLNTEAFF. The J gene is TRBJ1-1, the V gene TRBV3-1; D is unclear. The germline gives CDR1 LGHDT, CDR2 YNNKEL (reference sequence). The CDR3 totals 15 residues. Trimming cost V 4 bases and J 0 bases, with 12 bases left between them.

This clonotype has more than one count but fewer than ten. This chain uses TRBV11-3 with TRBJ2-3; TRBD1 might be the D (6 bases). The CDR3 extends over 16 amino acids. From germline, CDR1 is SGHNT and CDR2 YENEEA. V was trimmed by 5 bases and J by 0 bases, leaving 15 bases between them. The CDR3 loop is CASSQQGPASTDTQYF. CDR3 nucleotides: TGTGCCAGCAGCCAACAGGGCCCTGCTAGCACAGATACGCAGTATTTT.

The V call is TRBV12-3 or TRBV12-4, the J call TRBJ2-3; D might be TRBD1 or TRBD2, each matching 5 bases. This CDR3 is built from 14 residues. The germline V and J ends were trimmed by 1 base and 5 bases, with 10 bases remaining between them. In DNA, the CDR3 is TGTGCCAGCAGTTTAGGTTGGGGGAAAGATACGCAGTATTTT. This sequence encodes CASSLGWGKDTQYF.

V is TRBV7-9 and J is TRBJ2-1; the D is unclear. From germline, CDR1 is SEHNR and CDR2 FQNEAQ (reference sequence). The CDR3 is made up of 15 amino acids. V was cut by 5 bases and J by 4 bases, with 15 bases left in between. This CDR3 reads CASSPGEARYNEQFF. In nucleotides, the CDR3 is TGTGCCAGCAGCCCAGGAGAGGCGAGATACAATGAGCAGTTCTTC. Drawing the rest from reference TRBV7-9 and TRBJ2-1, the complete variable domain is DTGVSQNPRHKITKRGQNVTFRCDPISEHNRLYWYRQTLGQGPEFLTYFQNEAQLEKSRLLSDRFSAERPKGSFSTLEIQRTEQGDSAMYLCASSPGEARYNEQFFGPGTRLTVL.

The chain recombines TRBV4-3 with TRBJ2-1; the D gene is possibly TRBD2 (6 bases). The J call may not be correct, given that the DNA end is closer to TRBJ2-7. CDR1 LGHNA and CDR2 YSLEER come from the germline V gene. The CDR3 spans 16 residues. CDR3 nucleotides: TGCGCCAGCAGCCAAGAGGGGATGGCGGGGTACAATGAGCAGTACTTC. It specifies CASSQEGMAGYNEQYF.

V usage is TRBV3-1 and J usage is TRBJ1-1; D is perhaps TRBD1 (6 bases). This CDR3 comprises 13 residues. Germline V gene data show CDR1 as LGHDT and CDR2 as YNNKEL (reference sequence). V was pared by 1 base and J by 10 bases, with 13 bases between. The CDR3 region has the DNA TGTGCCAGCAGCCAAGTCAGGGGTGAAGCAGCTTTCTTT. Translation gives CASSQVRGEAAFF.

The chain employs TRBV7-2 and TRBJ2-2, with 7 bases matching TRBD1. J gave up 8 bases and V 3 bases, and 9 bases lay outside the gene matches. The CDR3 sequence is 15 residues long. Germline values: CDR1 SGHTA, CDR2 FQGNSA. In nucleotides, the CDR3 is TGTGCCAGCAGCTTGGGACCAGGGGGTGCGGGGGAGCTGTTTTTT. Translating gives CASSLGPGGAGELFF.

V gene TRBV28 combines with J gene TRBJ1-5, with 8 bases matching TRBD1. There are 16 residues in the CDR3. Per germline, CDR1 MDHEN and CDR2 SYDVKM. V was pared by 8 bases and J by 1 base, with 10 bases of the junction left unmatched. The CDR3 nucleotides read TGTGCCAGCGCAGGAGGGGCAGGGGGCAGCAATCAGCCCCAGCATTTT. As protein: CASAGGAGGSNQPQHF.

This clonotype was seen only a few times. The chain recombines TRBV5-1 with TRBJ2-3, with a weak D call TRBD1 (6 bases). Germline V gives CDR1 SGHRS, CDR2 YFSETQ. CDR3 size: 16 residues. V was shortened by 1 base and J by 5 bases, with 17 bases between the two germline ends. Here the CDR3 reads CASSLSGRGSLDTQYF. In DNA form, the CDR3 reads TGCGCCAGCAGCTTGTCGGGCAGGGGATCCCTAGATACGCAGTATTTT.

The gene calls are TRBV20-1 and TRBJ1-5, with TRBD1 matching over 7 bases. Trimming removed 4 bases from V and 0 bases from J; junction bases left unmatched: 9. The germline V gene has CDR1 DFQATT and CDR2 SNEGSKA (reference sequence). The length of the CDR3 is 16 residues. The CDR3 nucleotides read TGCAGTGCTAACGACAGGGATTGGTATAGCAATCAGCCCCAGCATTTT. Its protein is CSANDRDWYSNQPQHF.

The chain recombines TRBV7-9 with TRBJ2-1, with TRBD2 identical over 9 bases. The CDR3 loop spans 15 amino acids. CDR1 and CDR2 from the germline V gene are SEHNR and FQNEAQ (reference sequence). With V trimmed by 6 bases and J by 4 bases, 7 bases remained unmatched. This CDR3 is CASRSLAGMYNEQFF. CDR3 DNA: TGTGCCAGCAGGTCCCTAGCGGGGATGTACAATGAGCAGTTCTTC.